This TCR beta chain was profiled in a study of blood T cells in healthy people across ages. Trimming cost V 1 base and J 3 bases; bases outside gene matches: 5. The CDR3 runs 15 residues. The germline CDR1 and CDR2 sequences are SGHTA and FQGNSA. General study points: It was not possible, with unsorted PBMCs, to conclusively compare naive and antigen-experienced cells. Long-lived and aged donors differed, with more naive CD4+ cells and higher diversity in the long-lived.

The sample providers were healthy Caucasian people from Russia, aged roughly 6 to 90. A second PCR of roughly 6 to 12 cycles used a sample-barcoded 5' primer and a J-beta primer mix. TCRdb independently ran MiXCR on the 5' RACE reads; one entry per CDR3 protein. The profile shows 550,000 to 800,000 distinct CDR3 sequences, over 20% of them singletons. This clonotype was found many times. Its specificity is unknown. V and J are TRBV7-2 and TRBJ2-5, with 7 bases aligning to TRBD2. The sequenced sample was blood. The sequence was obtained from a man in his 70s in good health. The CDR3 DNA sequence: TGTGCCAGCAGCTTAGTGTACAGCGGGAAAGAGACCCAGTACTTC. It translates to CASSLVYSGKETQYF.